Listed below are T cell receptor beta chains from one sample, sequenced in a study of blood T cell repertoires in COVID-19. Sequencing was performed with immunoSEQ multiplex PCR; in TCRdb, only in-frame clones are kept and a portion is missing. The sample lists some 150,000 clones; about 80% were seen once. Sequenced input: peripheral blood. These receptors came from a human donor with acute or convalescent COVID-19. The donor label of this sample is uncertain. Both conserved end residues are part of each CDR3. Each record gives: D gene, J gene, clone size, V gene, CDR3 protein, CDR3 DNA. The D gene is left open where the match is weak. Clone size appears in some rows only: once, few, many, or a class for an expanded clone.

NA | TRBJ2-7 | NA | TRBV21-1 | CASSGGRASEQYF | TGTGCCAGCAGCGGAGGGAGGGCCTCCGAGCAGTACTTC
TRBD1 | TRBJ1-6 | few | TRBV3-1/TRBV3-2 | CASSQGTGGWGGSPLHF | TGTGCCAGCAGCCAAGGGACAGGGGGCTGGGGAGGATCACCCCTCCACTTT
TRBD2 | TRBJ2-2 | NA | TRBV7-8 | CATLAGGPGELFF | TGTGCCACCTTAGCGGGGGGGCCCGGGGAGCTGTTTTTT
NA | TRBJ2-7 | NA | TRBV6-5 | CASGPTYEQYF | TGTGCCAGCGGCCCGACCTACGAGCAGTACTTC
TRBD1 | TRBJ2-1 | NA | TRBV5-5 | CASSLNPGQGANYNEQFF | TGTGCCAGCAGCTTAAATCCGGGACAGGGGGCAAACTACAATGAGCAGTTCTTC
NA | TRBJ1-5 | NA | TRBV25-1 | CASSEGDTRPQHF | TGTGCCAGCAGTGAGGGGGACACGAGGCCCCAGCATTTT
TRBD1 | TRBJ1-6 | few | TRBV11-2 | CASSSPRGPYSPLHF | TGTGCCAGCAGCTCCCCTAGGGGGCCCTATTCACCCCTCCACTTT
NA | TRBJ1-1 | NA | TRBV5-5 | CASSPREEGSWGGTEAFF | TGTGCCAGCAGCCCTCGGGAAGAGGGCTCATGGGGAGGGACTGAAGCTTTCTTT
NA | TRBJ2-7 | NA | TRBV7-9 | CASSLGGLAYEQYF | TGTGCCAGCAGCCTCGGAGGACTGGCCTACGAGCAGTACTTC
TRBD1 | TRBJ2-7 | NA | TRBV5-6 | CASSLVGQGFNEQYF | TGTGCCAGCAGCTTGGTGGGACAGGGGTTCAACGAGCAGTACTTC
TRBD1 | TRBJ2-7 | NA | TRBV18 | CASSPRGIYEQYF | TGTGCCAGCTCACCCAGGGGGATCTACGAGCAGTACTTC
TRBD1 | TRBJ1-6 | few | TRBV5-1 | CASSLGQGRGSPLHF | TGCGCCAGCAGCTTGGGACAGGGTCGGGGGTCACCCCTCCACTTT
NA | TRBJ2-3 | NA | TRBV6-2/TRBV6-3 | CASSYITSPSDTQYF | TGTGCCAGCAGTTATATAACCAGTCCATCGGATACGCAGTATTTT
TRBD2 | TRBJ2-1 | NA | TRBV18 | CASSDLAGEVVEQFF | TGTGCCAGCTCGGACCTAGCGGGAGAAGTTGTTGAGCAGTTCTTC
TRBD1 | TRBJ1-5 | NA | TRBV30 | CAWSVQDRDQPQHF | TGTGCCTGGAGTGTACAGGACAGGGACCAGCCCCAGCATTTT
NA | TRBJ1-3 | NA | TRBV2 | CASSATGSGNTIYF | TGTGCCAGCAGCGCAACAGGCTCTGGAAACACCATATATTTT
NA | TRBJ1-3 | NA | TRBV29-1 | CSVSTTSSGNTIYF | TGCAGCGTCTCGACGACAAGCTCTGGAAACACCATATATTTT
NA | TRBJ1-1 | NA | TRBV18 | CASSPKQNTEAFF | TGTGCCAGCTCACCCAAGCAGAACACTGAAGCTTTCTTT
NA | TRBJ1-1 | NA | TRBV16 | CASSQYRRSNTEAFF | TGTGCCAGCAGCCAATATCGGAGGTCGAACACTGAAGCTTTCTTT
NA | TRBJ2-5 | NA | TRBV7-9 | CASSLGEAGQETQYF | TGTGCCAGCAGCCTAGGGGAGGCGGGGCAAGAGACCCAGTACTTC
NA | TRBJ2-3 | NA | TRBV7-9 | CASGGAADTQYF | TGTGCCAGCGGGGGGGCGGCAGATACGCAGTATTTT
TRBD1 | TRBJ1-1 | NA | TRBV5-1 | CASSSSGTGNTEAFF | TGCGCCAGCAGCTCCTCCGGGACAGGCAACACTGAAGCTTTCTTT
TRBD1 | TRBJ2-7 | few | TRBV15 | CATSRDLKDRGYEQYF | TGTGCCACCAGCAGAGATCTGAAGGACAGGGGGTACGAGCAGTACTTC
TRBD1 | TRBJ2-7 | few | TRBV10-3 | CAISATDRGLEAAYPYEQYF | TGTGCCATCAGCGCGACCGACAGGGGCCTTGAGGCGGCATACCCCTACGAGCAGTACTTC
TRBD1 | TRBJ2-7 | once | TRBV7-2 | CASSQGQGMGEQYF | TGTGCCAGCAGCCAGGGACAGGGAATGGGCGAGCAGTACTTC
NA | TRBJ1-2 | NA | TRBV6-5 | CASSSNNYYGYTF | TGTGCCAGCAGTTCGAACAATTACTATGGCTACACCTTC
NA | TRBJ1-2 | NA | TRBV9 | CASSVETRGYGYTF | TGTGCCAGCAGCGTAGAAACCAGGGGCTATGGCTACACCTTC
NA | TRBJ1-1 | NA | TRBV19 | CASSGGAEATEAFF | TGTGCCAGTAGTGGAGGGGCCGAGGCCACTGAAGCTTTCTTT
NA | TRBJ2-3 | NA | TRBV7-2 | CASSFQGTDTQYF | TGTGCCAGCAGCTTTCAGGGGACAGATACGCAGTATTTT
TRBD2 | TRBJ2-2 | NA | TRBV5-1 | CASSPGGLNTGELFF | TGCGCCAGCAGCCCGGGGGGTTTGAACACCGGGGAGCTGTTTTTT
TRBD2 | TRBJ2-3 | once | TRBV2 | CASSEMSGAADTQYF | TGTGCCAGCAGTGAAATGAGCGGGGCGGCAGATACGCAGTATTTT
NA | TRBJ2-1 | NA | TRBV19 | CASANFGGNEQFF | TGTGCCAGTGCGAATTTCGGGGGCAATGAGCAGTTCTTC
TRBD1 | TRBJ1-5 | NA | TRBV9 | CASSIGQDNQPQHF | TGTGCCAGCAGCATAGGACAGGACAATCAGCCCCAGCATTTT
NA | TRBJ2-7 | NA | TRBV3-1/TRBV3-2 | CASSRRASYEQYF | TGTGCCAGCAGCCGGCGGGCCTCCTACGAGCAGTACTTC
TRBD1 | TRBJ2-3 | NA | TRBV2 | CASSQETGRTDTQYF | TGTGCCAGCAGTCAGGAGACAGGGAGAACAGATACGCAGTATTTT
TRBD2 | TRBJ2-2 | few | TRBV27 | CASSLWGLAGRTGELFF | TGTGCCAGCAGTTTATGGGGACTAGCGGGTCGTACCGGGGAGCTGTTTTTT
NA | TRBJ2-2 | NA | TRBV6-2/TRBV6-3 | CASSFREDTGELFF | TGTGCCAGCAGTTTTCGGGAAGACACCGGGGAGCTGTTTTTT
TRBD1 | TRBJ1-2 | NA | TRBV28 | CASSYLDRNYGYTF | TGTGCCAGCAGTTACCTGGACAGGAACTATGGCTACACCTTC
NA | TRBJ2-2 | NA | TRBV28 | CASSYPGHFTGELFF | TGTGCCAGCAGTTACCCGGGACACTTCACCGGGGAGCTGTTTTTT
NA | TRBJ1-6 | NA | TRBV15 | CATSREAPENSPLHF | TGTGCCACCAGCAGAGAAGCGCCGGAGAATTCACCCCTCCACTTT
TRBD1 | TRBJ2-7 | NA | TRBV7-3 | CASSLRGTDGSEQYF | TGTGCCAGCAGCTTACGTGGGACAGATGGATCCGAGCAGTACTTC
NA | TRBJ1-2 | NA | TRBV6-5 | CASSYSGGAGGYTF | TGTGCCAGCAGTTACTCTGGGGGGGCAGGCGGCTACACCTTC
NA | TRBJ1-2 | NA | TRBV5-4 | CASRGFGQNSYTF | TGTGCCAGCAGGGGGTTCGGACAGAATAGCTACACCTTC
NA | TRBJ1-4 | NA | TRBV25-1 | CASSPARAGLNEKLFF | TGTGCCAGCAGTCCCGCTAGGGCGGGCCTCAATGAAAAACTGTTTTTT
NA | TRBJ2-3 | once | TRBV11-3 | CASSWDSTDTQYF | TGTGCCAGCAGCTGGGACTCCACAGATACGCAGTATTTT
NA | TRBJ2-3 | NA | TRBV21-1 | CASSRQVGRQYF | TGTGCCAGCAGCCGACAGGTGGGGCGGCAGTATTTT
NA | TRBJ1-2 | NA | TRBV5-8 | CATLWSLSSGGYTF | TGTGCCACCCTGTGGTCCCTGTCGTCGGGGGGCTACACCTTC
TRBD2 | TRBJ2-7 | NA | TRBV5-1 | CASRGGSGHASYEQYF | TGCGCCAGCAGGGGGGGGAGCGGCCACGCGTCCTACGAGCAGTACTTC
NA | TRBJ1-2 | NA | TRBV29-1 | CSVAPGDYGYTF | TGCAGCGTTGCCCCAGGTGACTATGGCTACACCTTC
TRBD2 | TRBJ2-7 | NA | TRBV30 | CAWSVRDGLAGNYLPYEQYF | TGTGCCTGGAGTGTACGCGATGGACTAGCGGGGAACTATTTACCCTACGAGCAGTACTTC